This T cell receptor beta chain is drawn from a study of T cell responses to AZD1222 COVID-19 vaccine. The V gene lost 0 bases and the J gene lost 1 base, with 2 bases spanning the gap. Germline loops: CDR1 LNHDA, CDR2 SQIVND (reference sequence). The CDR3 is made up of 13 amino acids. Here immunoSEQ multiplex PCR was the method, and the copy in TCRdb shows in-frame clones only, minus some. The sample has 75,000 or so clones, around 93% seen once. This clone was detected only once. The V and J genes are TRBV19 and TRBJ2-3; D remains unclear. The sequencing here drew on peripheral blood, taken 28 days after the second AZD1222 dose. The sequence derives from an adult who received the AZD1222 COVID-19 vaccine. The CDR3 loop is CASSIEGTDTQYF. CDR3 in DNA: TGTGCCAGTAGTATAGAAGGCACAGATACGCAGTATTTT. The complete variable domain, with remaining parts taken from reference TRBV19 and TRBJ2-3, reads DGGITQSPKYLFRKEGQNVTLSCEQNLNHDAMYWYRQDPGQGLRLIYYSQIVNDFQKGDIAEGYSVSREKKESFPLTVTSAQKNPTAFYLCASSIEGTDTQYFGPGTRLTVL.